Following are 8 T cell receptor beta chains from one sample sequenced in a study of cytomegalovirus exposure and HLA in healthy donors. 13 Jbeta primers and 60 Vbeta primers were used for the PCR. TCRdb's table, derived via immunoSEQ multiplex PCR, lists solely in-frame clones and lacks some. The data show 150,000 to 200,000 clones, over 70% seen once. The sequencing input was PBMCs. The receptor source for this set is a woman aged 25 to 39 in good health and CMV-seronegative.

The V call is TRBV7-7, the J call TRBJ2-1, with a possible D match to TRBD1 (6 bases). V dropped 1 base and J dropped 10 bases, with 11 bases sitting between them. CDR1 and CDR2 from the germline V gene are SSHAT and FNYEAQ (reference sequence). There are 13 residues in the CDR3. CDR3 residues: CASSLEGVGEQFF. The CDR3 bases are TGTGCCAGCAGCTTAGAGGGGGTCGGGGAGCAGTTCTTC.

CDR3 sequence: CAITSTVNYGYTF. The CDR3 coding sequence is TGTGCCATCACTTCAACAGTTAACTATGGCTACACCTTC. The chain carries TRBV10-3 and TRBJ1-2; D remains ambiguous. Germline V gene data show CDR1 as ENHRY and CDR2 as SYGVKD. There are 13 residues in the CDR3. V was clipped by 7 bases and J by 1 base, with 10 bases between them.

The chain uses TRBV2 and TRBJ1-6, with D hard to call. The germline V gene has CDR1 SNHLY and CDR2 FYNNEI. The CDR3 is 14 residues long. The V and J ends lost 1 base and 10 bases respectively, with 11 bases between them. CDR3 coding DNA: TGTGCCAGCAGTGAAGTGGAGGGTGAGTCACCCCTCCACTTT. Amino acids: CASSEVEGESPLHF.

The V and J genes are TRBV5-1 and TRBJ2-3, with 15 bases fitting TRBD2. J gave up 5 bases and V 3 bases, and 1 base lay outside the gene matches. The CDR3 totals 15 residues. The V gene's germline CDR1 is SGHRS and CDR2 YFSETQ. The CDR3 protein is CASSSGLAGGDTQYF. As DNA, the CDR3 is TGCGCCAGCAGCTCGGGACTAGCGGGGGGAGATACGCAGTATTTT. The variable domain in full, with the rest retrieved from reference TRBV5-1 and TRBJ2-3, is KAGVTQTPRYLIKTRGQQVTLSCSPISGHRSVSWYQQTPGQGLQFLFEYFSETQRNKGNFPGRFSGRQFSNSRSEMNVSTLELGDSALYLCASSSGLAGGDTQYFGPGTRLTVL.

The chain recombines TRBV6-5 with TRBJ2-2; 10 bases fit TRBD2. V dropped 1 base and J dropped 5; count of bases not matched to a gene: 1. The CDR3 runs to 15 residues. Per the germline V gene, CDR1 is MNHEY and CDR2 is SVGAGI. The CDR3, as DNA: TGTGCCAGCAGTTACTTAGCGGGGGGTACCGGGGAGCTGTTTTTT. Amino acid sequence: CASSYLAGGTGELFF.

This clone appeared a few times. The rearrangement joins TRBV5-1 to TRBJ2-5; TRBD2 matches at 12 bases. Unmatched junction bases numbered 10, after V lost 4 bases and J lost 3 bases. The CDR3 length is 17 residues. Per the germline V gene, CDR1 is SGHRS and CDR2 is YFSETQ. The CDR3 region is CASSPPGASGGEETQYF. The CDR3 DNA sequence: TGCGCCAGCAGCCCGCCGGGGGCTAGCGGGGGGGAAGAGACCCAGTACTTC.

The chain employs TRBV28 and TRBJ1-6; 7 nucleotides match TRBD1. Germline CDR1 MDHEN, CDR2 SYDVKM. The junction had 8 bases not matched to a gene; V was cut back by 3 bases and J by 6 bases. This CDR3 is 16 amino acids long. Here the CDR3 reads CASSLRRQGSNSPLHF. The CDR3 DNA is TGTGCCAGCAGTTTGCGAAGACAGGGCTCTAATTCACCCCTCCACTTT.

CDR3 sequence: CASSSHTGQGGYEQYF. In DNA, the CDR3 is TGCGCCAGCAGCTCGCACACGGGACAGGGGGGGTACGAGCAGTACTTC. V is TRBV5-1 and J is TRBJ2-5; the match to TRBD1 covers 11 bases. The DNA end is a closer match to TRBJ2-7, so the J assignment may be wrong. Germline V gene lookup returns CDR1 SGHRS and CDR2 YFSETQ. This CDR3 is built from 16 residues.